These 27 T cell receptor beta chains share one sample of origin, sequenced in a study of control samples from healthy donors and cancer patients. Libraries were prepared by immunoSEQ multiplex PCR; TCRdb keeps only in-frame clonotypes and omits some of them. Of about 79,000 clones listed, 80% to 95% are singletons. The sequencing input was PBMCs. Receptors were obtained from a woman between 40 and 50 years old with lung cancer.

DNA for the CDR3: TGTGCCAGCAGTCCCGAGCCGGGACAGGGGATCTACGAGCAGTACTTC. Amino acids: CASSPEPGQGIYEQYF. The chain uses TRBV13 and TRBJ2-7, with TRBD1 matching over 10 bases. From germline, CDR1 is PRHDT and CDR2 FYEKMQ (reference sequence). The CDR3 is made up of 16 amino acids. V shed 6 bases, J shed 3 bases, and the junction held 11 bases outside the gene matches.

The chain carries TRBV12-5 and TRBJ2-4; perhaps TRBD2 as D (6 bases). Trimming removed 5 bases from V and 8 bases from J, with 13 bases in between. Germline V gene lookup returns CDR1 LGHNT and CDR2 FRNRAP. This CDR3 spans 13 amino acids. This chain's CDR3 is CASGPPWEDIQYF. CDR3 in DNA: TGTGCTAGTGGTCCCCCGTGGGAGGACATTCAGTACTTC. Looking up the rest from reference TRBV12-5 and TRBJ2-4 gives the full variable domain: DARVTQTPRHKVTEMGQEVTMRCQPILGHNTVFWYRQTMMQGLELLAYFRNRAPLDDSGMPKDRFSAEMPDATLATLKIQPSEPRDSAVYFCASGPPWEDIQYFGAGTRLSVL.

The chain carries TRBV9 and TRBJ1-3; D gene unclear. The V gene's germline CDR1 is SGDLS and CDR2 YYNGEE. V was shortened by 3 bases and J by 2 bases, with 9 bases between the two germline ends. CDR3 size: 14 residues. The CDR3 DNA reads as TGTGCCAGCAGCGGTAGGGAAACTGGAAACACCATATATTTT. Translation: CASSGRETGNTIYF.

This clone has only a few counts. The J gene is TRBJ2-3, the V gene TRBV5-1; D is uncertain. This CDR3 has 15 amino acids. From germline, CDR1 is SGHRS and CDR2 YFSETQ. The V gene lost 4 bases and the J gene lost 2 bases, with 14 bases spanning the gap. CDR3 nucleotide sequence: TGCGCCAGCAGCCGAGGCCGCGGATTCACAGATACGCAGTATTTT. Protein sequence: CASSRGRGFTDTQYF.

The J gene is TRBJ1-2, the V gene TRBV19; 9 bases align to TRBD1. V lost 10 bases, J lost 2 bases, and 2 bases stayed unmatched. Looked up from germline, CDR1 is LNHDA and CDR2 is SQIVND (reference sequence). This CDR3 has 12 amino acids. The CDR3 nucleotides read TGTGCCACGGGACAGGGCAACTATGGCTACACCTTC. Translation: CATGQGNYGYTF.

This chain uses TRBV2 with TRBJ2-7; D remains ambiguous. The CDR3 is 14 amino acids. Trimming stripped 3 bases from V and 3 bases from J, with 12 bases between. Germline values: CDR1 SNHLY, CDR2 FYNNEI. The CDR3 region is CASSDSYLIYEQYF. CDR3 coding DNA: TGTGCCAGCAGTGATAGCTACTTGATCTACGAGCAGTACTTC.

The genes are TRBV27 and TRBJ1-6, with TRBD1 identical over 7 bases. CDR1 and CDR2 (germline): MNHEY, SMNVEV (reference sequence). V lost 5 bases and J lost 5; bases outside the gene matches: 15. The CDR3 length is 18 residues. The CDR3 DNA reads as TGTGCCAGCAGTACCCCTCTCCGGGACAGACTCAATAATTCACCCCTCCACTTT. Amino acids: CASSTPLRDRLNNSPLHF.

This clone was counted a single time. The V and J genes are TRBV6-6 and TRBJ1-1, with TRBD1 matching over 7 bases. Trimming at V came to 6 bases and at J to 0 bases, leaving 7 bases not matched to a gene. The germline CDR1 and CDR2 sequences are MNHNY and SVGAGI (reference sequence). This CDR3 comprises 15 residues. The CDR3 is CASSLGQALNTEAFF. CDR3 in DNA: TGTGCCAGCAGCCTCGGACAGGCGCTGAACACTGAAGCTTTCTTT.

This chain connects TRBV7-2 to TRBJ2-7; 12 nucleotides align to TRBD2. Germline V CDR1 and CDR2: SGHTA, FQGNSA. The CDR3 length is 15 residues. With 1 base clipped from V and 6 bases from J, the junction kept 4 bases outside the gene matches. CDR3 coding DNA: TGTGCCAGCAGCTTAGAGGGACTAGCGGGCGGCGAGCAGTACTTC. Its protein product is CASSLEGLAGGEQYF.

V usage is TRBV11-1 and J usage is TRBJ2-1, with D hard to call. Germline V lookup: CDR1 SGHAT, CDR2 FQDESV (reference sequence). The CDR3 spans 13 residues. V lost 1 base to trimming and J lost 7 bases, with 8 bases between them. In nucleotides, the CDR3 is TGTGCCAGCAGCTTAGGAGTGCAGAATGAGCAGTTCTTC. It specifies CASSLGVQNEQFF.

This clone has only a few counts. V is TRBV6-4 and J is TRBJ2-3; D possibly matches TRBD1 or TRBD2 (6 bases each). The germline V gene has CDR1 MRHNA and CDR2 SNTAGT. The CDR3 covers 16 residues. The V gene lost 4 bases and the J gene lost 1 base, with 15 bases spanning the gap. The CDR3 nucleotides are TGTGCCAGCAGTGGTTCGTGGGGGGCTGGCACAGATACGCAGTATTTT. It is translated as CASSGSWGAGTDTQYF.

The chain recombines TRBV29-1 with TRBJ2-5; D perhaps matches TRBD1 (5 bases). CDR3 size: 13 residues. Between the trimmed V and J ends, which lost 3 bases and 4 bases, there was a span of 12 bases. CDR1 and CDR2 from the germline V gene are SQVTM and ANQGSEA. The CDR3 sequence is CSVDLGVRETQYF. CDR3 DNA: TGCAGCGTTGACCTAGGGGTCCGAGAGACCCAGTACTTC.

The chain joins TRBV29-1 to TRBJ2-1, with 9 bases aligning to TRBD2. CDR1 is SQVTM, CDR2 ANQGSEA, per germline. The V and J ends lost 4 bases and 9 bases, in that order; junction bases with no gene match: 7. The CDR3 runs 13 residues. The CDR3 is CSVGPSGASEQFF. In DNA form, the CDR3 reads TGCAGCGTTGGGCCTAGCGGGGCCTCTGAGCAGTTCTTC.

This clone was recorded once. The rearrangement links TRBV6-6 to TRBJ1-2; D possibly corresponds to TRBD1 (5 bases). The CDR3 contains 11 residues. V gave up 5 bases and J gave up 7 bases, with 8 bases separating them. Germline CDR1 is MNHNY and CDR2 is SVGAGI (reference sequence). The CDR3 DNA reads as TGTGCCAGCAGTACGGGGGGTGGCTACACCTTC. This sequence encodes CASSTGGGYTF.

V and J are TRBV18 and TRBJ2-2; TRBD2 might be the D (5 bases). Germline CDR1 is KGHSH and CDR2 is LQKENI. Trimming shortened V by 0 bases and J by 0 bases, and 5 bases separated the two germline ends. There are 15 residues in the CDR3. The CDR3 DNA reads as TGTGCCAGCTCACCACCCGGGACGAACACCGGGGAGCTGTTTTTT. It encodes CASSPPGTNTGELFF.

V and J are TRBV5-6 and TRBJ2-7; D is ambiguous. Germline CDR1 is SGHDT and CDR2 is YYEEEE. The CDR3 consists of 12 residues. V lost 0 bases and J 7 bases, leaving 8 bases between the germline ends. As DNA, the CDR3 is TGTGCCAGCAGCTTGGGTACGACAGAGCAGTACTTC. This translates into CASSLGTTEQYF.

This chain uses TRBV7-6 with TRBJ1-6, with 7 bases identical to TRBD1. J lost 6 bases, V lost 5 bases, and 4 bases had no gene match. Germline assignment: CDR1 SGHVS and CDR2 FNYEAQ. The CDR3 has 14 residues. CDR3 loop: CASSPTGVNSPLHF. CDR3 bases: TGTGCCAGCAGCCCTACAGGGGTTAATTCACCCCTCCACTTT.

This sequence joins TRBV24-1 and TRBJ2-2; D is possibly TRBD1 (6 bases). This CDR3 contains 15 residues. V was shortened by 8 bases and J by 5 bases, with 17 bases between the two germline ends. From germline, CDR1 is KGHDR and CDR2 SFDVKD. The CDR3 DNA is TGTGCCACCACCGCCTGGACAGCAGGTACCGGGGAGCTGTTTTTT. This codes for CATTAWTAGTGELFF.

This clone has only a few counts. The chain uses TRBV28 and TRBJ1-2, with D maybe TRBD1 (5 bases). Trimming took off 7 bases at V and 5 bases at J, with 14 bases between the two ends. The length of the CDR3 is 13 residues. Germline assignment: CDR1 MDHEN and CDR2 SYDVKM. CDR3 in DNA: TGTGCCAGCACTAGCGGCAGGGCTTATGGCTACACCTTC. This translates into CASTSGRAYGYTF.

This chain joins TRBV11-2 and TRBJ2-1; perhaps TRBD1 as D (7 bases). Trimming removed 5 bases from V and 8 bases from J, with 16 bases in between. The CDR3 length is 14 residues. Germline CDR1 reads SGHAT; CDR2 reads FQNNGV. In DNA form, the CDR3 reads TGTGCCAGCAGCCCCCAGGGGGGTCCAGATGAGCAGTTCTTC. It encodes CASSPQGGPDEQFF.

The V and J genes are TRBV19 and TRBJ1-4, with D possibly matching TRBD1 (6 bases). Germline CDR1 LNHDA, CDR2 SQIVND (reference sequence). Between the trimmed V and J ends, which lost 3 bases and 8 bases, there was a span of 19 bases. This CDR3 spans 16 amino acids. The chain's CDR3 is CASSMVGGPPMEKLFF. DNA of the CDR3: TGTGCCAGTAGTATGGTGGGGGGCCCGCCCATGGAAAAACTGTTTTTT.

The CDR3 loop is CASSSGDGYTF. The CDR3, as DNA: TGTGCCAGCAGTTCAGGGGATGGCTACACCTTC. The V call is TRBV27, the J call TRBJ1-2, with a tentative D call TRBD1 (6 bases). Germline assignment: CDR1 MNHEY and CDR2 SMNVEV (reference sequence). Trimming shortened V by 4 bases and J by 6 bases, and 6 bases separated the two germline ends. The CDR3 is made up of 11 amino acids.

The rearrangement links TRBV4-1 to TRBJ2-1; 9 nucleotides align to TRBD2. This CDR3 has 16 amino acids. Trimming removed 3 bases from V and 6 bases from J; junction bases left unmatched: 9. Germline V gene sequence: CDR1 MGHRA, CDR2 YSYEKL. CDR3 residues: CASSHAIAGVSNEQFF. The DNA of the CDR3 is TGCGCCAGCAGCCATGCAATAGCGGGGGTTAGCAATGAGCAGTTCTTC.

The chain joins TRBV29-1 to TRBJ1-4, with D possibly matching TRBD1 (6 bases). The CDR3 is 14 amino acids. Germline V gene sequence: CDR1 SQVTM, CDR2 ANQGSEA. V lost 8 bases and J 8 bases, leaving 21 bases between the germline ends. CDR3 region: CSRNQGTSQEKLFF. In DNA form, the CDR3 reads TGCAGCCGAAACCAGGGGACAAGCCAAGAAAAACTGTTTTTT.

This clone has just a few counts. The V gene is TRBV2, the J gene TRBJ2-7, with D maybe TRBD1 (5 bases). The CDR3 length is 15 residues. The germline gives CDR1 SNHLY, CDR2 FYNNEI. The ends were cut back, 1 base at V and 6 bases at J, with 16 bases in the middle. CDR3 in amino acids: CASSEEGPLLSEQYF. The CDR3 DNA reads TGTGCCAGCAGTGAAGAGGGGCCGCTCTTGAGCGAGCAGTACTTC.

The CDR3 sequence: CASSQEKASSGGYNEQFF. The CDR3 DNA reads TGCGCCAGCAGCCAAGAAAAGGCGAGTAGCGGGGGTTACAATGAGCAGTTCTTC. The chain has TRBV4-1 and TRBJ2-1; 9 positions agree with TRBD2. This CDR3 has 18 residues. Germline-derived CDR1 and CDR2 are MGHRA and YSYEKL. V gave up 0 bases and J gave up 4 bases; unmatched junction bases: 10.

This sequence joins TRBV11-1 and TRBJ1-6, with TRBD1 matching 8 bases. J was trimmed by 6 bases and V by 3 bases; bases with no gene match: 7. This CDR3 contains 16 residues. The germline V gene has CDR1 SGHAT and CDR2 FQDESV (reference sequence). CDR3 protein: CASSLVAGQGNSPLHF. For the CDR3, the DNA is TGTGCCAGCAGCTTGGTTGCCGGACAGGGTAATTCACCCCTCCACTTT.